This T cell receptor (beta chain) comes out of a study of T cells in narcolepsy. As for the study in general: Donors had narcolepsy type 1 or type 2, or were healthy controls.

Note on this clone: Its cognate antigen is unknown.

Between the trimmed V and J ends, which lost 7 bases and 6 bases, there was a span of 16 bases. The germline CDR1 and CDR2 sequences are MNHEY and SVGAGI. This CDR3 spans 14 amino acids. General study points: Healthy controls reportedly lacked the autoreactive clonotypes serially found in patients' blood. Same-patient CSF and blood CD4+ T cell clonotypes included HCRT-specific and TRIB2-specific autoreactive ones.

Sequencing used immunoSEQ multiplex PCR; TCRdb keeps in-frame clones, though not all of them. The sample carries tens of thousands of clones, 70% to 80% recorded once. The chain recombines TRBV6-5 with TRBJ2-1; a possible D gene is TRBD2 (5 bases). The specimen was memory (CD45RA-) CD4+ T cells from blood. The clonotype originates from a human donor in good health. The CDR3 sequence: CASTVSPRGNEQFF. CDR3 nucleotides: TGTGCCAGCACCGTTAGCCCACGGGGCAATGAGCAGTTCTTC.